This TCR beta chain was sequenced for a study of T-cell memory formation after mild COVID-19 (dated by TCRdb to the early 2020s). In the study overall: TCR sequence clusters from the two donors were found to be largely donor specific. In a couple of donors, T-cell clones that expanded and contracted after mild COVID-19 were followed by sequencing TCRalpha and TCRbeta repertoires longitudinally. Two young, previously healthy adult volunteers made up the cohort, one male and one female. On the study overall, not on this receptor specifically: Contracting CD4+ clones were located mainly in the CM and EM memory subsets, whereas CD8+ clones were found to be enriched in EMRA. The detection of some responding clones in pre-infection memory suggests that pre-existing cross-reactive memory T cells joined the SARS-CoV-2 response. Balanced CD4/CD8 phenotypes were observed for clones contracting from day 15 to 85, whereas a bias towards CD4+ was observed for a second wave of clones expanding from day 15 to 37. Only two mild cases were covered in the study, and larger cohorts including severe cases with pre-infection samples were considered necessary. SARS-CoV-2 specificity was not confirmed for the second-wave clones peaking on day 37.

PBMCs were isolated by Ficoll-Paque density gradient centrifugation. TCRdb records Illumina NovaSeq 6000 as the sequencer. TCRalpha and TCRbeta cDNA libraries were constructed by 5'RACE with constant-segment primers, with sample barcodes and unique molecular identifiers being introduced. RNA was extracted from every sample with Trizol reagent. The libraries were amplified in two PCR steps, and the second step added a second sample barcode and Illumina TruSeq adapters. Sequencing of libraries was performed on an Illumina NovaSeq with 2 x 150 bp paired-end reads. The authors' pipeline ran thus. Demultiplexing of reads and collapsing into UMI-guided consensus sequences were performed with migec v1.2.7. Using mixcr v2.1.11, UMI consensuses were aligned to TRA and TRB V and J templates and then assembled into clonotypes. Clonotypes were classified as expanded or contracted when called significant by both edgeR and NoisET, with noise models trained on biological replicates. For edgeR calls, a false discovery rate-adjusted p below 0.01 and a log2 fold-change threshold of 1 were applied. As an exploratory analysis of dynamics, max-normalized trajectories of the 1000 most abundant clonotypes were examined by PCA with hierarchical clustering. Separately sequenced CD4+ and CD8+ repertoires were used to assign the CD4 or CD8 phenotype of responding clones. Using fastp trimming at Q25 and MiXCR clonotype assembly, TCRdb reanalyzed the public sequencing data and kept in-frame beta chains. Each entry merges the rows of one CDR3 protein and shows their most common DNA and genes. What appears here as the V and J calls and clone size reflects TCRdb's work, not the paper's. For this sample there are more than 250,000 distinct CDR3 sequences; 15% to 20% appear just once. The ten largest clonotypes hold 22% of the sample.

CDR3 length: 19 amino acids, cysteine to phenylalanine. Of all the DNA, just the CDR3 is kept, 57 bases in frame from base 1. At the junction V is shortened by 0 bases and J by 0 bases, with 17 bases in between. From a lookup of the germline V gene, CDR1 and CDR2 are MGHRA and YSYEKL. This clonotype was found a few times. Its antigen is still unknown. Per-base quality was not reported, and no clone a single base away is much larger than it. This TCR was recovered from a man in his late teens or twenties who had mild COVID-19 (a few samples of this study predate the infection). The sample titles of this study are shuffled in the database, so cell type and time point are left out; the donor was told from shared clones. The rearranged segments are TRBV4-1 and TRBJ1-4; the D gene is possibly TRBD1, with 6 bases matching. The sequenced sample was PBMCs or a T cell subset sorted from them (not recorded which). The nucleotide sequence is given as TGCGCCAGCAGCCAAGACCCCGGACAGCCGATTGCAACTAATGAAAAACTGTTTTTT. Its amino acids are CASSQDPGQPIATNEKLFF.